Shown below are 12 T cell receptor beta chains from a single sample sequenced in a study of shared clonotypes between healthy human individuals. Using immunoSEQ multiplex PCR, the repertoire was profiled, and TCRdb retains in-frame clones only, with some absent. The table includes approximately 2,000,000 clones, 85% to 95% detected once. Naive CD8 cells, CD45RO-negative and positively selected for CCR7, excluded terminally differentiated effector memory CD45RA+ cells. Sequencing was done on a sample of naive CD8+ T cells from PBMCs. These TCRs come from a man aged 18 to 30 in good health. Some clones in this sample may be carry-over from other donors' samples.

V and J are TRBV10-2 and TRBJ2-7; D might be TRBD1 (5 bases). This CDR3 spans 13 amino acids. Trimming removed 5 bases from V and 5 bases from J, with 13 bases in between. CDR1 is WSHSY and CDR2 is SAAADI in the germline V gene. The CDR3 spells CASSRKGVDEQYF. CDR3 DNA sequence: TGCGCCAGCAGTCGAAAAGGGGTCGACGAGCAGTACTTC.

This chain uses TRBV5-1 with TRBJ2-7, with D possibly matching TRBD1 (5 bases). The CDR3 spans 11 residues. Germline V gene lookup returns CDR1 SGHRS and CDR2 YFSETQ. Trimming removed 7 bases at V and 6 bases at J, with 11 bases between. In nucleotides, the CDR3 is TGCGCCAGCCAGGGCGTTGGCGAGCAGTACTTC. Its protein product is CASQGVGEQYF.

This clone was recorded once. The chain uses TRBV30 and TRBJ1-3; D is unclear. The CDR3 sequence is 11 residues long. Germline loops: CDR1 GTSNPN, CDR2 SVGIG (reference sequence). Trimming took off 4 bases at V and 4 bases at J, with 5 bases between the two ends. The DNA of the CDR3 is TGTGCCTGGACCTGGGGAAACACCATATATTTT. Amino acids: CAWTWGNTIYF.

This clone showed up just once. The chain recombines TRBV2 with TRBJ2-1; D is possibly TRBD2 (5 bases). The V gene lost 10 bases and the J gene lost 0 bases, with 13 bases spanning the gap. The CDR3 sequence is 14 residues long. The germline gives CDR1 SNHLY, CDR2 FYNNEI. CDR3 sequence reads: CATDSDSSYNEQFF. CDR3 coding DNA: TGTGCCACCGATAGCGATAGCTCCTACAATGAGCAGTTCTTC.

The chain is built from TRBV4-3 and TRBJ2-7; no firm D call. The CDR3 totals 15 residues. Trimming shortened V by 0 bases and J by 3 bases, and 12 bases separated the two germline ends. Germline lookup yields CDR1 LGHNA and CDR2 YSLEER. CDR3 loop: CASSQEGGQVYEQYF. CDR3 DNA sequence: TGCGCCAGCAGCCAAGAGGGCGGTCAGGTCTACGAGCAGTACTTC.

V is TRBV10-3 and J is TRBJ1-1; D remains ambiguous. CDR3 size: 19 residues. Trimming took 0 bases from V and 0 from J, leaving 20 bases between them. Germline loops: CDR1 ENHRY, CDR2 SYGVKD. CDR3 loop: CAISESSSRQRTMNTEAFF. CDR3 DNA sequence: TGTGCCATCAGTGAGTCATCAAGTCGGCAGCGGACGATGAACACTGAAGCTTTCTTT.

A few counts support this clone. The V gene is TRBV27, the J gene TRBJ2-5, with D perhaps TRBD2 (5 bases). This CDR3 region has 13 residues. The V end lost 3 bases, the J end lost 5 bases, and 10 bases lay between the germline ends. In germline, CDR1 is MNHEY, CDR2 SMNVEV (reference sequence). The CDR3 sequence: CASSFIGEETQYF. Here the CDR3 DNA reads TGTGCCAGCAGTTTCATCGGGGAGGAGACCCAGTACTTC.

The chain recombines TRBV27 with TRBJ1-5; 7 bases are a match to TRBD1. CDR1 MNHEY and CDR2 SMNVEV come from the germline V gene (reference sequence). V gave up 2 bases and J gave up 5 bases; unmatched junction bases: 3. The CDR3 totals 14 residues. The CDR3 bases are TGTGCCAGCAGTTTAAGGACAGGTCATCAGCCCCAGCATTTT. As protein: CASSLRTGHQPQHF.

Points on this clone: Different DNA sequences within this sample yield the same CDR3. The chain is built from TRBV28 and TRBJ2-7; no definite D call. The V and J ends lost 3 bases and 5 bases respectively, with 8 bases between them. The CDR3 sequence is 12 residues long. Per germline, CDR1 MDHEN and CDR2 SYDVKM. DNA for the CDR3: TGTGCCAGCAGTTTCTCAGGCGACGAGCAGTACTTC. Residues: CASSFSGDEQYF.

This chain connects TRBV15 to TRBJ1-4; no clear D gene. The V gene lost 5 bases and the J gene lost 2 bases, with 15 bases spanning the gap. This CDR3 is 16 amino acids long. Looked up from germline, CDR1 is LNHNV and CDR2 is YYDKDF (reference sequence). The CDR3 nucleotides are TGTGCCACCAGCGAGGAGGCGGCGGATACTAATGAAAAACTGTTTTTT. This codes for CATSEEAADTNEKLFF.

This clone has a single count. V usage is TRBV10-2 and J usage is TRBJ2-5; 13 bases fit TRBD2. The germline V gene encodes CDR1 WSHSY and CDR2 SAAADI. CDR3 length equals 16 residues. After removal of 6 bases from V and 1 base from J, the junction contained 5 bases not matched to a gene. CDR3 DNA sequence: TGCGCCAGCAGGGCCGGGACTAGCGGGGCCCAAGAGACCCAGTACTTC. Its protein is CASRAGTSGAQETQYF.

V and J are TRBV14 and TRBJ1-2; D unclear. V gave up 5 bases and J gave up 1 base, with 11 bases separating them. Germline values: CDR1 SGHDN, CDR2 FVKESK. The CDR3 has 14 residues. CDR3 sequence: CASSRDTFNYGYTF. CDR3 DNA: TGTGCCAGCAGCAGAGACACTTTTAACTATGGCTACACCTTC.